The rows below give T cell receptor beta chains drawn from one sample of a study of T cells after yellow fever vaccination. Each CDR3 protein is one row after TCRdb ran MiXCR on the 5' RACE reads. The table shows some 560,000 distinct CDR3 sequences, with about a sixth occurring only once. Here the sequenced sample was PBMCs, taken 4 to 5 days after the first yellow fever vaccination. These receptor sequences come from a man between 18 and 35 years old who received the YFV17D yellow fever vaccine. CDR3s include the opening cysteine and the closing phenylalanine or tryptophan. The D gene is left open where the match is weak. Not all rows give a size; the values are once, few, many and, for expanded clones, a class.

>TRBJ2-4|15|TRBV9|.|.
CASSGDGTAKNIQYF
TGTGCCAGCAGTGGGGACGGGACAGCCAAAAACATTCAGTACTTC
>TRBJ2-3|16|TRBV20-1|.|TRBD2
CCANTLAGGQRDTQYF
TGCTGTGCTAACACATTAGCGGGGGGGCAAAGAGATACGCAGTATTTT
>TRBJ2-7|14|TRBV12-5|.|.
CASGFGGTVYEQYF
TGTGCTAGTGGTTTCGGCGGGACAGTCTACGAGCAGTACTTC
>TRBJ2-3|14|TRBV4-3|few|.
CASSQDFGTDTQYF
TGCGCCAGCAGCCAAGATTTTGGCACAGATACGCAGTATTTT
>TRBJ2-5|16|TRBV4-2|few|TRBD2
CASSQELAGGRETQYF
TGTGCCAGCAGCCAAGAGCTAGCGGGGGGCCGGGAGACCCAGTACTTC
>TRBJ1-2|14|TRBV9|.|TRBD1
CASSEIKRDSGYTF
TGTGCCAGCAGCGAAATCAAACGGGACAGTGGCTACACCTTC
>TRBJ2-1|15|TRBV15|few|.
CATSRDLRQYNEQFF
TGTGCCACCAGCAGAGATCTTAGACAATACAATGAGCAGTTCTTC
>TRBJ2-5|15|TRBV10-3|.|.
CAISVGGTEQETQYF
TGTGCCATCAGTGTCGGAGGGACAGAGCAAGAGACCCAGTACTTC
>TRBJ1-1|14|TRBV4-1|.|TRBD1
CASSPIGQENEAFF
TGCGCCAGCAGCCCGATAGGACAGGAAAATGAAGCTTTCTTT
>TRBJ2-1|17|TRBV3-1|few|.
CASSQGRESSKHNEQFF
TGTGCCAGCAGCCAAGGCAGGGAAAGTAGCAAACACAATGAGCAGTTCTTC
>TRBJ2-1|14|TRBV7-9|.|TRBD2
CASSMTSGGYEQFF
TGTGCCAGCAGCATGACTAGCGGGGGTTATGAGCAGTTCTTC
>TRBJ1-5|16|TRBV19|.|TRBD1
CASSTKTGEFVQPQHF
TGTGCCAGTAGTACCAAGACAGGGGAGTTCGTTCAGCCCCAGCATTTT
>TRBJ1-1|14|TRBV5-1|.|.
CASTLGRGNTEAFF
TGCGCCAGCACCCTGGGACGGGGGAACACTGAAGCTTTCTTT
>TRBJ1-2|16|TRBV4-1|.|TRBD1
CASSHPKSGQFFGYTF
TGCGCCAGCAGCCACCCAAAATCGGGACAGTTCTTTGGCTACACCTTC
>TRBJ1-1|15|TRBV30|.|.
CAWSRWEGGHTEAFF
TGTGCCTGGAGCCGGTGGGAGGGGGGGCATACTGAAGCTTTCTTT
>TRBJ2-7|14|TRBV5-1|few|TRBD2
CASSYAGGTYEQYF
TGCGCCAGCAGCTATGCGGGGGGCACCTACGAGCAGTACTTC
>TRBJ2-5|11|TRBV20-1|.|.
CSAGQWETQYF
TGCAGTGCGGGGCAGTGGGAGACCCAGTACTTC
>TRBJ2-7|14|TRBV18|few|.
CASSPPGLASEQYF
TGTGCCAGCTCACCACCGGGGCTAGCGAGCGAGCAGTACTTC
>TRBJ1-4|16|TRBV5-1|few|TRBD1
CASSRGSTGLREKLFF
TGCGCCAGCAGCCGCGGATCGACAGGGCTCAGAGAAAAACTGTTTTTT
>TRBJ1-6|15|TRBV5-1|.|.
CASSLDGVQNSPLHF
TGCGCCAGCAGCTTGGATGGGGTACAGAATTCACCCCTCCACTTT
>TRBJ1-1|13|TRBV7-2|.|.
CASSLRVRTEAFF
TGTGCCAGCAGCTTAAGGGTACGCACTGAAGCTTTCTTT
>TRBJ2-7|16|TRBV10-3|.|.
CAIDLLPGVFNYEQYF
TGTGCCATCGATTTGCTTCCGGGGGTGTTTAACTACGAGCAGTACTTC
>TRBJ2-2|11|TRBV27|.|.
CASSYYGELFF
TGTGCCAGCAGTTACTACGGGGAGCTGTTTTTT
>TRBJ2-1|14|TRBV12-3/TRBV12-4|few|.
CASKDGLTYNEQFF
TGTGCCAGCAAGGACGGCCTAACCTACAATGAGCAGTTCTTC
>TRBJ2-4|14|TRBV5-1|few|TRBD1
CASSFTGDDVIQYF
TGCGCCAGCAGCTTTACAGGGGACGATGTCATTCAGTACTTC
>TRBJ2-1|17|TRBV18|.|.
CASSPLSVGFGYNEQFF
TGTGCCAGCTCACCACTCTCGGTGGGGTTTGGCTACAATGAGCAGTTCTTC
>TRBJ1-1|14|TRBV10-3|few|.
CAIKIGGFDTEAFF
TGTGCCATCAAGATTGGAGGGTTTGACACTGAAGCTTTCTTT
>TRBJ2-5|13|TRBV28|.|.
CASSPPVRQTQYF
TGTGCCAGCAGTCCCCCCGTGAGGCAGACCCAGTACTTC
>TRBJ2-7|13|TRBV10-2|.|TRBD2
CASNPPGGLEQYF
TGCGCCAGCAACCCCCCCGGGGGGTTAGAGCAGTACTTC
>TRBJ2-1|15|TRBV7-2|.|TRBD2
CASRGPSGGPNEQFF
TGTGCCAGCAGGGGTCCTAGCGGGGGCCCCAATGAGCAGTTCTTC
>TRBJ1-5|15|TRBV7-2|.|TRBD1
CASSRRGTEIQPQHF
TGTGCCAGCAGCCGAAGGGGGACAGAAATACAGCCCCAGCATTTT
>TRBJ2-2|16|TRBV5-1|many|.
CASSSGDTFSPGELFF
TGCGCCAGCAGCTCGGGGGACACCTTCTCCCCCGGGGAGCTGTTTTTT
>TRBJ1-2|13|TRBV6-5|few|.
CASSNGGHGGYTF
TGTGCCAGCAGTAACGGAGGGCATGGCGGCTACACCTTC
>TRBJ2-2|12|TRBV12-3/TRBV12-4|.|.
CASSRTPGELFF
TGTGCCAGCAGTAGGACACCCGGGGAGCTGTTTTTT
>TRBJ2-5|12|TRBV13|few|.
CASSLGTRTQYF
TGTGCCAGCAGCTTAGGGACCAGGACCCAGTACTTC
>TRBJ1-5|17|TRBV4-2|.|.
CASSQEGAVGGNQPQHF
TGTGCCAGCAGCCAAGAAGGGGCGGTAGGAGGCAATCAGCCCCAGCATTTT
>TRBJ2-5|12|TRBV7-2|.|TRBD1
CASSFFRDRQYF
TGTGCCAGCAGTTTTTTTCGGGACAGGCAGTACTTC
>TRBJ2-1|19|TRBV11-1|.|TRBD2
CASSLGRTSGGSSYNEQFF
TGTGCCAGCAGCTTAGGTAGGACTAGCGGGGGGAGCTCCTACAATGAGCAGTTCTTC